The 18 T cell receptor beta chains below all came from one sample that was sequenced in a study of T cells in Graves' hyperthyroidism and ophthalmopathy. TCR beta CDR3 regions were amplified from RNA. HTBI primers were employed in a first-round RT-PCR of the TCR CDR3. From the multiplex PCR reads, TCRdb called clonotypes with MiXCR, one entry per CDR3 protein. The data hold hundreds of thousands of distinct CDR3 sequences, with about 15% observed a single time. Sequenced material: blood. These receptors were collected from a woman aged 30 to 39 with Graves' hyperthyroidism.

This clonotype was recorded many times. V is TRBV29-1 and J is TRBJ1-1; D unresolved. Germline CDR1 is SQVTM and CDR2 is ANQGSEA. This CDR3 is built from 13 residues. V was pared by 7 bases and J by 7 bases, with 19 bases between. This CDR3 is CSAFLVLLSEAFF. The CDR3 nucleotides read TGCAGCGCCTTCTTGGTGCTTCTTAGTGAAGCTTTCTTT.

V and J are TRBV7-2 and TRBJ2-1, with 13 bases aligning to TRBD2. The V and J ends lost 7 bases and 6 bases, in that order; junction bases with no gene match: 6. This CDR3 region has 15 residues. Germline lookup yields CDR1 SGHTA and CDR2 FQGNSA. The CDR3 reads CASNELAGGPNEQFF. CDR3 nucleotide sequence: TGTGCCAGCAACGAACTAGCGGGAGGGCCCAATGAGCAGTTCTTC.

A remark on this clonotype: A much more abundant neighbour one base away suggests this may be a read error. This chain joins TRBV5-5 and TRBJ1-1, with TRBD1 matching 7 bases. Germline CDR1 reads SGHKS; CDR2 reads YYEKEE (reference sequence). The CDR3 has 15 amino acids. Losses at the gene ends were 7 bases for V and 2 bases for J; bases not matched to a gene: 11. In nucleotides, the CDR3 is TGTGCCAGCGGCTACGTCCAGGGGGAAAACACTGAAGCTTTCTTT. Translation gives CASGYVQGENTEAFF.

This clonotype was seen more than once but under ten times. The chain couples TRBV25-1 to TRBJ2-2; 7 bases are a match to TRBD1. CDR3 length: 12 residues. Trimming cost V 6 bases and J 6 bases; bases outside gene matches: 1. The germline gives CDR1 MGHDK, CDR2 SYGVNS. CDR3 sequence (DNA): TGTGCCAGCAGGACAGGGCCCGGGGAGCTGTTTTTT. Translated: CASRTGPGELFF. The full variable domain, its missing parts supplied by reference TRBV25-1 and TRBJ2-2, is EADIYQTPRYLVIGTGKKITLECSQTMGHDKMYWYQQDPGMELHLIHYSYGVNSTEKGDLSSESTVSRIRTEHFPLTLESARPSHTSQYLCASRTGPGELFFGEGSRLTVL.

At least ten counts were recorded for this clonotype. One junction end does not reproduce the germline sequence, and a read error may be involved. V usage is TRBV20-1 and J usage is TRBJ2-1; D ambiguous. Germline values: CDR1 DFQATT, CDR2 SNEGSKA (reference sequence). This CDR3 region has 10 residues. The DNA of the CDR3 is TGCAGTGCTAGCTACAATGGGCAGTTCTTC. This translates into CSASYNGQFF.

CDR3 sequence reads: CASRGGPTGELFF. The CDR3 DNA sequence: TGTGCCAGCAGGGGGGGGCCCACCGGGGAGCTGTTTTTT. The V and J genes are TRBV9 and TRBJ2-2; tentative D call: TRBD2 (7 bases). V gave up 5 bases and J gave up 4 bases, with 9 bases separating them. This CDR3 is 13 amino acids long. The germline CDR1 and CDR2 sequences are SGDLS and YYNGEE.

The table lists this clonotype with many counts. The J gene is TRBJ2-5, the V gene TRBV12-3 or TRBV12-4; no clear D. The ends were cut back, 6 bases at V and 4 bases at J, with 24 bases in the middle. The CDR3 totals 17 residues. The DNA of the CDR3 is TGTGCCAGCAGCAAAACATTCCGGGCCAACGACCGAGAGACCCAGTACTTC. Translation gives CASSKTFRANDRETQYF.

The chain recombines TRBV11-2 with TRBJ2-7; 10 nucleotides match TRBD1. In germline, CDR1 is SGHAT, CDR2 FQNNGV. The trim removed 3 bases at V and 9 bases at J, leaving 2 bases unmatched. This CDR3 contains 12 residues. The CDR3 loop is CASSFGTGAQYF. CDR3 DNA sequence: TGTGCCAGCAGCTTTGGGACAGGGGCGCAGTACTTC.

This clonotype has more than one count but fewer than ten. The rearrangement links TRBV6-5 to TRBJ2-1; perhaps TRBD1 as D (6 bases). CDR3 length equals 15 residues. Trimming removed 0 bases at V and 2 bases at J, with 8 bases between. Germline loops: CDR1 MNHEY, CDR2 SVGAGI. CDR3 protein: CASSYSKGAYNEQFF. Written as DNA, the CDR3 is TGTGCCAGCAGTTACTCGAAGGGGGCCTACAATGAGCAGTTCTTC.

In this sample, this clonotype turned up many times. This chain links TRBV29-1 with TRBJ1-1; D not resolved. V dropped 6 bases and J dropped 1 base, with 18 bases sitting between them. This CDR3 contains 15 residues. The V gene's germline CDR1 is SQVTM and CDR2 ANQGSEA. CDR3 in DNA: TGCAGCGTCTCCTTCCCGAGACGGGCGAACACTGAAGCTTTCTTT. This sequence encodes CSVSFPRRANTEAFF. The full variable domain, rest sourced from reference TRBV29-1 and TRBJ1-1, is SAVISQKPSRDICQRGTSLTIQCQVDSQVTMMFWYRQQPGQSLTLIATANQGSEATYESGFVIDKFPISRPNLTFSTLTVSNMSPEDSSIYLCSVSFPRRANTEAFFGQGTRLTVV.

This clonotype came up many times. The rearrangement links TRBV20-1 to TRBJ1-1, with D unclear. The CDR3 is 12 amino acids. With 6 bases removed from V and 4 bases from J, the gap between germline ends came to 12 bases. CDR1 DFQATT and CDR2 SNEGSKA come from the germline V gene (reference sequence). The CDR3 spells CSAPTVGTEAFF. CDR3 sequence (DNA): TGCAGTGCCCCGACCGTCGGCACTGAAGCTTTCTTT.

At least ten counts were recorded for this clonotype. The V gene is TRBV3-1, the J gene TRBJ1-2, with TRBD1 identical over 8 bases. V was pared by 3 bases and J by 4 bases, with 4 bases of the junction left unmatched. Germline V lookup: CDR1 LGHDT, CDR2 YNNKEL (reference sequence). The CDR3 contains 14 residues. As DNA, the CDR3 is TGTGCCAGCAGCCAGAGGGACAGGACCTATGGCTACACCTTC. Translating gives CASSQRDRTYGYTF.

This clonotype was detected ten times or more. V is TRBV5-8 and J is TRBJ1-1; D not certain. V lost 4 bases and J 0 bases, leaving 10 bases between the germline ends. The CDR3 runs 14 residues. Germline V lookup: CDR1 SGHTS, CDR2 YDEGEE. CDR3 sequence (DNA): TGTGCCAGCAGCCAGGACGGGATGAACACTGAAGCTTTCTTT. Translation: CASSQDGMNTEAFF. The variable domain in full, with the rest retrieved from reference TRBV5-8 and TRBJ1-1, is EAGVTQSPTHLIKTRGQQATLRCSPISGHTSVYWYQQALGLGLQFLLWYDEGEERNRGNFPPRFSGRQFPNYSSELNVNALELEDSALYLCASSQDGMNTEAFFGQGTRLTVV.

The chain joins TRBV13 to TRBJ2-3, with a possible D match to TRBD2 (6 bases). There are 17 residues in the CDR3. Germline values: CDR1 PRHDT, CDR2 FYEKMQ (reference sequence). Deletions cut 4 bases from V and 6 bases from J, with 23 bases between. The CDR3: CASSSTITRENFDTQYF. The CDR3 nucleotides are TGTGCCAGCAGCTCAACTATCACACGGGAGAATTTTGATACGCAGTATTTT.

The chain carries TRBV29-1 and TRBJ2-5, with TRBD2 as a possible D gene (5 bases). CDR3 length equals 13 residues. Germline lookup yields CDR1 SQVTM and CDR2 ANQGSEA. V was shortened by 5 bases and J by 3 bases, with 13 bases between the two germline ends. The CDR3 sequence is CSVPGYGEETQYF. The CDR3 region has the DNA TGCAGCGTTCCCGGGTACGGGGAAGAGACCCAGTACTTC.

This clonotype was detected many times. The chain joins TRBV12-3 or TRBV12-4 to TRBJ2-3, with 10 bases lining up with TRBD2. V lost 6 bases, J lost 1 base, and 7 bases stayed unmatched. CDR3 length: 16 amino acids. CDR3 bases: TGTGCCAGCAGCTCCTCACTAGCGGGACGCACAGATACGCAGTATTTT. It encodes CASSSSLAGRTDTQYF.

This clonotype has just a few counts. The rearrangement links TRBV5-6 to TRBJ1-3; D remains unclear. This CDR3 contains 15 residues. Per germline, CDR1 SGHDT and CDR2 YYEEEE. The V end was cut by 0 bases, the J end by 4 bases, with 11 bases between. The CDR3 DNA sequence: TGTGCCAGCAGCTTGGCTCCCCTAGGCGGAAACACCATATATTTT. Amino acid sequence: CASSLAPLGGNTIYF.

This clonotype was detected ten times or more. In nucleotides, the CDR3 is TGTGCCAGCGCCGGGTTCGGGTCCTACAATGAGCAGTTCTTC. It encodes CASAGFGSYNEQFF. The rearrangement links TRBV6-2 or TRBV6-3 to TRBJ2-1; D is unclear. The CDR3 is 14 residues long. Per germline, CDR1 MNHEY and CDR2 SVGEGT. Between the trimmed V and J ends, which lost 8 bases and 1 base, there was a span of 12 bases.